Listed below are T cell receptor beta chains from one sample, sequenced in a study of T cells in Graves' hyperthyroidism and ophthalmopathy. TCRdb processed the multiplex PCR reads anew with MiXCR; each CDR3 protein has one entry. The table has about 400,000 distinct CDR3 sequences, over 13% seen once. The sample comprised blood. The source is a man over 45 with Graves' ophthalmopathy. Each CDR3 is given with its conserved first and last residue. D genes are given only for firm matches. Not all rows give a size; the values are once, few, many and, for expanded clones, a class.

clone_size j_call v_call d_call cdr3_aa cdr3_nt
few TRBJ1-6 TRBV2 NA CASTINAGNNSPLHF TGTGCCAGCACCATTAATGCAGGAAATAATTCACCCCTCCACTTT
many TRBJ2-1 TRBV5-1 NA CASSLSPRDIRGEQFF TGCGCCAGCAGCTTGAGTCCGCGGGATATCCGGGGTGAGCAGTTCTTC
few TRBJ2-6 TRBV14 NA CASSQGGSPGANVLTF TGTGCCAGCAGCCAAGGAGGGTCTCCCGGGGCCAACGTCCTGACTTTC
many TRBJ2-7 TRBV20-1 NA CSARDHARGNQQYF TGCAGTGCTAGAGATCACGCGAGGGGTAACCAGCAGTACTTC
many TRBJ2-7 TRBV2 NA CASRGLDRYEQYF TGTGCCAGCCGGGGGCTGGATCGATACGAGCAGTACTTC
NA TRBJ2-2 TRBV11-2 NA CASSFLQGPTGVLFF TGTGCCAGCAGCTTCTTACAGGGTCCCACCGGGGTGCTGTTTTTT
NA TRBJ2-5 TRBV15 NA CATSSRDLTLQETQYF TGTGCCACCAGCAGCCGGGATCTCACCTTACAAGAGACCCAGTACTTC
few TRBJ1-5 TRBV9 TRBD1 CASSLAPTGDQPQHF TGTGCCAGCAGCCTAGCCCCGACAGGGGATCAGCCCCAGCATTTT
NA TRBJ1-4 TRBV7-9 NA CASSLKKTGSNEKLFF TGTGCCAGCAGCTTAAAAAAGACAGGTTCTAATGAAAAACTGTTTTTT
NA TRBJ1-2 TRBV19 TRBD1 CASSISTGAGYTF TGTGCCAGTAGTATAAGTACAGGGGCTGGCTACACCTTC
few TRBJ1-2 TRBV5-1 NA CASRTDNSNYGYTF TGCGCCAGCAGGACTGACAACTCTAACTATGGCTACACCTTC
NA TRBJ2-7 TRBV6-5 NA CASRPGGGLRSSYEQYF TGTGCCAGTCGGCCGGGCGGGGGCCTAAGGAGCTCCTACGAGCAGTACTTC
few TRBJ2-2 TRBV6-2/TRBV6-3 TRBD2 CASSYSSGTDTGELFF TGTGCCAGCAGTTACTCCAGCGGGACCGACACCGGGGAGCTGTTTTTT
many TRBJ2-5 TRBV11-2 TRBD2 CASSLVGLGAGVETQYF TGTGCCAGCAGCTTAGTTGGACTAGGAGCGGGAGTGGAGACCCAGTACTTC
many TRBJ2-7 TRBV20-1 TRBD1 CSARARDSTYEQYF TGCAGTGCTAGAGCCCGGGACAGTACCTACGAGCAGTACTTC
many TRBJ2-3 TRBV6-2/TRBV6-3 NA CASSYGVVTDTQYF TGTGCCAGCAGTTACGGTGTTGTTACAGATACGCAGTATTTT
NA TRBJ2-6 TRBV3-1 TRBD2 CASSQDIPSGTGANVLTF TGTGCCAGCAGCCAAGATATCCCTAGCGGGACAGGGGCCAACGTCCTGACTTTC
NA TRBJ2-7 TRBV6-2/TRBV6-3 NA CASSWERSYEQYF TGTGCCAGCAGTTGGGAGAGATCCTACGAGCAGTACTTC
NA TRBJ2-7 TRBV3-1 NA CASSRGLSYEQYF TGTGCCAGCAGCCGAGGCCTCTCCTACGAGCAGTACTTC
few TRBJ2-7 TRBV5-4 NA CASSSPGGVPYEQYF TGTGCCAGCAGCTCCCCGGGTGGAGTTCCCTACGAGCAGTACTTC
many TRBJ2-3 TRBV12-3/TRBV12-4 NA CASSSQTGPDPLDTQYF TGTGCCAGCAGTTCACAAACCGGCCCGGACCCCCTAGATACGCAGTATTTT